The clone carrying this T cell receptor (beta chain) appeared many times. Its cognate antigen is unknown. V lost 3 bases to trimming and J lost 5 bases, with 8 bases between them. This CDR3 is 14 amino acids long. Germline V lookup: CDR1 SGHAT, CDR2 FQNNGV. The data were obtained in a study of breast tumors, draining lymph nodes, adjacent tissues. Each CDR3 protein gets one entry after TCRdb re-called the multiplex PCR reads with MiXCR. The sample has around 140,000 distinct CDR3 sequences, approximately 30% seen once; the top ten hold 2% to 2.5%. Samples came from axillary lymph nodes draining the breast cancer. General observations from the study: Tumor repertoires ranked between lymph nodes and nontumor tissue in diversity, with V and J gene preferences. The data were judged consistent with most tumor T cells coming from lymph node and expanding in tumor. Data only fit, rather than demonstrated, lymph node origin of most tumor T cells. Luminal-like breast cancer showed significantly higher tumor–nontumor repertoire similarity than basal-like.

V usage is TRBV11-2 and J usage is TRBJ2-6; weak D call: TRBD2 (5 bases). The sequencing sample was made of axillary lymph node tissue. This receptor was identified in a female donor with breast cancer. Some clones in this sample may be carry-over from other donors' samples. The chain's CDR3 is CASSLEVWANVLTF. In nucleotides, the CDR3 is TGTGCCAGCAGCTTGGAGGTCTGGGCCAACGTCCTGACTTTC.